The entry below describes one T cell receptor (beta chain). Its target is unknown. Vbeta (60) and Jbeta (13) primers were used in the PCR. Using immunoSEQ multiplex PCR, the repertoire was profiled, and TCRdb retains in-frame clones only, with some absent. Of approximately 120,000 clones listed, about three quarters were seen once; the top ten hold approximately 2%. V was shortened by 8 bases and J by 3 bases, with 14 bases between the two germline ends. This CDR3 has 14 residues. In germline, CDR1 is MNHNS, CDR2 SASEGT. The data originate from a study of cytomegalovirus exposure and HLA in healthy donors. Study-wide results and caveats: The authors considered a cluster of highly shared sequence variants likely to be a sequencing artifact. Later, an analysis showed that TCR beta chains associated with HLA were more clonally expanded than others that were equally common.

This sequence originates from a man aged 45-65 years in good health and CMV-seronegative. Sequenced input: PBMCs. The chain has TRBV6-1 and TRBJ1-5; D gene unclear. The CDR3 bases are TGTGCCAGCGGAGAGCGGTTAGACAATCAGCCCCAGCATTTT. Its protein is CASGERLDNQPQHF.